The sequence of this TCR beta chain was determined in a study of blood T cell repertoires in COVID-19. As for the study in general: PBMCs, B-cell-depleted T cells, or T cells were the source of the cDNA or gDNA that made up the material.

Authors' methods: Researchers report that nucleated cell counts were estimated from reference gene primer amplification. TCRdb's table, derived via immunoSEQ multiplex PCR, lists solely in-frame clones and lacks some. The DNA gave D and trimming, while V, J and clone size come from that table. The table records 87,000 or so clones, about four fifths of them present only once. This TCR was recovered from a woman between 65 and 79 years old with acute or convalescent COVID-19. Material for sequencing was peripheral blood.

The CDR3 sequence: CASSQVGLSGGASDTQYF. CDR3 DNA sequence: TGTGCCAGCAGCCAAGTAGGACTCAGCGGGGGGGCTTCGGATACGCAGTATTTT. This chain uses TRBV4-2 with TRBJ2-3; 10 nucleotides match TRBD2. The junction had 13 bases not matched to a gene; V was cut back by 1 base and J by 6 bases. Germline values: CDR1 LGHNA, CDR2 YNFKEQ. The CDR3 is 18 residues long.